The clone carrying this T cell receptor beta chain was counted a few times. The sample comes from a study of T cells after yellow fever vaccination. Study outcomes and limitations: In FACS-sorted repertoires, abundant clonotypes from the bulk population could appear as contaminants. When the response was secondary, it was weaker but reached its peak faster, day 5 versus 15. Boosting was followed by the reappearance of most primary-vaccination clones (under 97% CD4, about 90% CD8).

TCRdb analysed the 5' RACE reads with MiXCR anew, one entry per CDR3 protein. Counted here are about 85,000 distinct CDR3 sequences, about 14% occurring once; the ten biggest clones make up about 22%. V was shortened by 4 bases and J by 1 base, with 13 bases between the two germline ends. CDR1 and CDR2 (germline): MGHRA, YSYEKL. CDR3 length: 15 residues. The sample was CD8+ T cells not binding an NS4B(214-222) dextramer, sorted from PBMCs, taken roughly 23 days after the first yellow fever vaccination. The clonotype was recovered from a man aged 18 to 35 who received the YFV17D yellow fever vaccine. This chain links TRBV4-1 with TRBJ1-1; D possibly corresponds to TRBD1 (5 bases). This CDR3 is CASSPSGTGNTEAFF. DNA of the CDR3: TGCGCCAGCAGCCCCTCCGGGACTGGGAACACTGAAGCTTTCTTT.